The 26 T cell receptor beta chains below all came from one sample that was sequenced in a study of OX40 agonist ivuxolimab in advanced cancers. Clones were read by immunoSEQ multiplex PCR, and TCRdb kept only the in-frame ones, dropping some. The top ten hold less than 0.7% of the sample, which has 77,000 or so clones, 80% to 90% seen once. This material consisted of CD4+ or CD8+ T cells sorted from blood, taken in a trial of the OX40 agonist ivuxolimab. The receptors come from an adult with an advanced solid tumor such as melanoma, head and neck, liver or kidney cancer.

The rearrangement links TRBV18 to TRBJ1-3; no firm D call. V lost 4 bases, J lost 2 bases, and 9 bases lay in between. The CDR3 sequence is 14 residues long. Germline CDR1 is KGHSH and CDR2 is LQKENI. For the CDR3, the DNA is TGTGCCAGCTCACGAGGTGGTGCTGGAAACACCATATATTTT. Protein product: CASSRGGAGNTIYF.

This clone was observed a handful of times. CDR3 region: CASSLENRGAEAFF. CDR3 coding DNA: TGTGCCAGCTCACTAGAGAACAGGGGCGCTGAAGCTTTCTTT. The chain has TRBV18 and TRBJ1-1; TRBD1 matches 7 bases. The CDR3 runs 14 residues. J was trimmed by 6 bases and V by 4 bases; bases with no gene match: 8. From germline, CDR1 is KGHSH and CDR2 LQKENI.

The CDR3 loop reads CASPDNEQFF. The CDR3 bases are TGTGCCAGCCCAGACAATGAGCAGTTCTTC. The rearrangement links TRBV18 to TRBJ2-1; D unresolved. There are 10 residues in the CDR3. Germline V gene sequence: CDR1 KGHSH, CDR2 LQKENI. Trimming took off 8 bases at V and 5 bases at J, with 4 bases between the two ends.

V and J are TRBV9 and TRBJ2-1; 7 bases map to TRBD1. Germline V gene sequence: CDR1 SGDLS, CDR2 YYNGEE. The CDR3 covers 16 residues. Unmatched junction bases numbered 10, after V lost 4 bases and J lost 3 bases. The CDR3 is CASSPPHRQGYNEQFF. CDR3 DNA sequence: TGTGCCAGCAGCCCTCCCCATAGACAGGGCTACAATGAGCAGTTCTTC.

The genes are TRBV7-2 and TRBJ1-2; D unresolved. Trimming removed 4 bases at V and 5 bases at J, with 11 bases between. Germline loops: CDR1 SGHTA, CDR2 FQGNSA. The CDR3 has 13 residues. CDR3 in DNA: TGTGCCAGCAGCTCCCTATCTTGGTATGGCTACACCTTC. As protein: CASSSLSWYGYTF.

A remark on this clone: At one of its ends the junction is not consistent with the germline gene, which may arise from a read error. This sequence joins TRBV7-7 and TRBJ2-2; D call uncertain. Germline loops: CDR1 SSHAT, CDR2 FNYEAQ (reference sequence). The CDR3 is 15 residues long. The CDR3 DNA is TGTGCTAGCAGTTCAACGGACGCCAACACCGGGGAGCTGTTTTTT. Translation gives CASSSTDANTGELFF.

This clone was recorded once. The gene calls are TRBV9 and TRBJ2-1; D is possibly TRBD2 (5 bases). CDR3 length: 16 residues. In germline, CDR1 is SGDLS, CDR2 YYNGEE. V dropped 4 bases and J dropped 5 bases, with 19 bases sitting between them. The CDR3 DNA sequence: TGTGCCAGCAGCCCCCCCCGCGGAGGTTGGAACAATGAGCAGTTCTTC. Encoded protein: CASSPPRGGWNNEQFF.

The J gene is TRBJ1-5, the V gene TRBV27; D not certain. There are 14 residues in the CDR3. Trimming took 0 bases from V and 3 from J, leaving 6 bases between them. Germline V gene lookup returns CDR1 MNHEY and CDR2 SMNVEV (reference sequence). The chain's CDR3 is CASSLSRHNQPQHF. The CDR3 DNA follows: TGTGCCAGCAGTTTATCGCGTCACAATCAGCCCCAGCATTTT.

This rearrangement joins TRBV19 to TRBJ2-6; 7 bases match TRBD1. The CDR3 runs to 16 residues. Unmatched junction bases numbered 8, after V lost 5 bases and J lost 4 bases. Looked up from germline, CDR1 is LNHDA and CDR2 is SQIVND (reference sequence). CDR3 sequence (DNA): TGTGCCAGTAGTCTGACAGGGATGACGGGGGCCAACGTCCTGACTTTC. It encodes CASSLTGMTGANVLTF. Drawing the rest from reference TRBV19 and TRBJ2-6, the complete variable domain is DGGITQSPKYLFRKEGQNVTLSCEQNLNHDAMYWYRQDPGQGLRLIYYSQIVNDFQKGDIAEGYSVSREKKESFPLTVTSAQKNPTAFYLCASSLTGMTGANVLTFGAGSRLTVL.

The chain employs TRBV28 and TRBJ2-3; TRBD1 is a possible D gene (6 bases). Per germline, CDR1 MDHEN and CDR2 SYDVKM. The V and J ends lost 2 bases and 4 bases respectively, with 7 bases between them. This CDR3 region has 13 residues. CDR3 residues: CASSLQGPDTQYF. CDR3 nucleotide sequence: TGTGCCAGCAGTTTACAGGGGCCAGATACGCAGTATTTT.

This clone was detected only a few times. The chain employs TRBV5-1 and TRBJ1-1, with 9 nucleotides matching TRBD1. From germline, CDR1 is SGHRS and CDR2 YFSETQ. This CDR3 region has 15 residues. The J segment lost 4 bases and the V segment lost 4 bases, leaving 8 bases of the junction unmatched. The CDR3 DNA is TGCGCCAGCAGCCGGGGGACAGGGAGAGGCACTGAAGCTTTCTTT. Its protein product is CASSRGTGRGTEAFF.

This sequence joins TRBV19 and TRBJ2-5, with 14 bases identical to TRBD2. The germline V gene encodes CDR1 LNHDA and CDR2 SQIVND (reference sequence). V dropped 5 bases and J dropped 1; count of bases not matched to a gene: 6. The CDR3 has 17 residues. CDR3 sequence reads: CASSLPGLAGAQETQYF. The CDR3 DNA is TGTGCCAGTAGTCTCCCGGGACTAGCGGGAGCCCAAGAGACCCAGTACTTC.

The CDR3 DNA is TGTGCCAGCTCACAACAGGGTGGGCAAGAGACCCAGTACTTC. Amino acid sequence: CASSQQGGQETQYF. The chain recombines TRBV18 with TRBJ2-5, with D tentatively TRBD1 (6 bases). V was clipped by 4 bases and J by 2 bases, with 11 bases between them. Germline-derived CDR1 and CDR2 are KGHSH and LQKENI. CDR3 size: 14 residues.

CDR3 in amino acids: CASSRGATVTGELFF. CDR3 coding DNA: TGCGCCAGCAGCCGAGGGGCAACAGTCACCGGGGAGCTGTTTTTT. The chain couples TRBV4-3 to TRBJ2-2; tentatively, D is TRBD1 or TRBD2 (5 bases each). Trimming left V 4 bases short and J 4 bases short, with 13 bases between. This CDR3 spans 15 amino acids. The germline gives CDR1 LGHNA, CDR2 YSLEER.

The chain joins TRBV5-8 to TRBJ2-7, with TRBD1 as a possible D gene (5 bases). Germline V lookup: CDR1 SGHTS, CDR2 YDEGEE. The CDR3 covers 17 residues. V was trimmed by 1 base and J by 0 bases, leaving 17 bases between them. CDR3: CASSLSQGVISSYEQYF. As DNA, the CDR3 is TGTGCCAGCAGCTTGAGCCAGGGTGTAATCAGCTCCTACGAGCAGTACTTC.

This chain joins TRBV15 and TRBJ2-3, with TRBD2 matching 9 bases. Losses at the gene ends were 1 base for V and 6 bases for J; bases not matched to a gene: 8. The V gene's germline CDR1 is LNHNV and CDR2 YYDKDF (reference sequence). The CDR3 totals 16 residues. The chain's CDR3 is CATSRAHSGGGDTQYF. The CDR3 coding sequence is TGTGCCACCAGCAGAGCCCATAGCGGGGGTGGGGATACGCAGTATTTT.

This clone has more than one count but fewer than ten. The rearrangement links TRBV6-5 to TRBJ1-3; 9 bases line up with TRBD1. CDR1 MNHEY and CDR2 SVGAGI come from the germline V gene. The CDR3 totals 15 residues. Trimming at V came to 0 bases and at J to 6 bases, leaving 3 bases not matched to a gene. The CDR3 nucleotides read TGTGCCAGCAGTTACTCGGGACAGGGTACAAACACCATATATTTT. Amino acid sequence: CASSYSGQGTNTIYF.

The chain uses TRBV7-6 and TRBJ2-1, with D possibly being TRBD1 or TRBD2 (5 bases each). Trimming cost V 2 bases and J 7 bases, with 27 bases left between them. The CDR3 is 19 amino acids. In germline, CDR1 is SGHVS, CDR2 FNYEAQ. The CDR3 spells CASSLTARDGTGFRNEQFF. In DNA form, the CDR3 reads TGTGCCAGCAGCTTAACCGCTCGGGATGGGACGGGCTTCCGTAATGAGCAGTTCTTC. Combining the CDR3 with reference TRBV7-6 and TRBJ2-1 gives the whole variable domain GAGVSQSPRYKVTKRGQDVALRCDPISGHVSLYWYRQALGQGPEFLTYFNYEAQQDKSGLPNDRFSAERPEGSISTLTIQRTEQRDSAMYRCASSLTARDGTGFRNEQFFGPGTRLTVL.

The chain combines TRBV18 with TRBJ2-6, with D tentatively TRBD1 (6 bases). This CDR3 has 17 amino acids. Trimming cost V 3 bases and J 2 bases, with 14 bases left between them. Germline loops: CDR1 KGHSH, CDR2 LQKENI. The CDR3 region is CASSPPTGQTGANVLTF. The CDR3 nucleotides are TGTGCCAGCTCACCTCCCACAGGGCAGACTGGGGCCAACGTCCTGACTTTC.

The chain is built from TRBV28 and TRBJ1-6; D is uncertain. The CDR3 is 14 residues long. The V gene lost 5 bases and the J gene lost 10 bases, with 15 bases spanning the gap. Germline CDR1 is MDHEN and CDR2 is SYDVKM. CDR3 residues: CASSLPHGISPLHF. In DNA form, the CDR3 reads TGTGCCAGCAGTCTCCCCCATGGCATCTCACCCCTCCACTTT.

The rearrangement uses TRBV2 and TRBJ2-7; no definite D call. Germline CDR1 reads SNHLY; CDR2 reads FYNNEI. The CDR3 is made up of 12 amino acids. Trimming stripped 5 bases from V and 8 bases from J, with 13 bases between. CDR3 protein: CASSQRSGKQYF. The CDR3, as DNA: TGTGCCAGCAGTCAACGCTCCGGTAAGCAGTACTTC.

The CDR3 nucleotides are TGTGCCAGTAGTCCAACCGGGAGGGCGGAGCAGTACTTC. Translation gives CASSPTGRAEQYF. The rearrangement joins TRBV19 to TRBJ2-7; TRBD2 agrees at 8 bases. This CDR3 is 13 amino acids long. V gave up 5 bases and J gave up 7 bases; unmatched junction bases: 7. The V gene's germline CDR1 is LNHDA and CDR2 SQIVND (reference sequence).

The chain links TRBV19 to TRBJ2-5; perhaps TRBD1 as D (6 bases). The CDR3 contains 15 residues. V was clipped by 3 bases and J by 5 bases, with 16 bases between them. Germline loops: CDR1 LNHDA, CDR2 SQIVND (reference sequence). CDR3 in DNA: TGTGCCAGTAGTATTCTAGGACAGAGGGGTGAGACCCAGTACTTC. It codes for CASSILGQRGETQYF. Based on the CDR3 plus reference TRBV19 and TRBJ2-5, the full variable domain is DGGITQSPKYLFRKEGQNVTLSCEQNLNHDAMYWYRQDPGQGLRLIYYSQIVNDFQKGDIAEGYSVSREKKESFPLTVTSAQKNPTAFYLCASSILGQRGETQYFGPGTRLLVL.

The V call is TRBV27, the J call TRBJ2-2, with unresolved D. V was clipped by 0 bases and J by 5 bases, with 7 bases between them. Germline V gene sequence: CDR1 MNHEY, CDR2 SMNVEV (reference sequence). This CDR3 is 14 amino acids long. DNA of the CDR3: TGTGCCAGCAGTTTATCTCATAGAACCGGGGAGCTGTTTTTT. This gives the protein CASSLSHRTGELFF.

V and J are TRBV5-1 and TRBJ2-1; no reliable D call. V dropped 0 bases and J dropped 0 bases, with 4 bases sitting between them. This CDR3 is built from 14 residues. The V gene's germline CDR1 is SGHRS and CDR2 YFSETQ. Here the CDR3 reads CASSLGPSYNEQFF. CDR3 nucleotides: TGCGCCAGCAGCTTGGGGCCCTCCTACAATGAGCAGTTCTTC. The full variable domain, in which reference TRBV5-1 and TRBJ2-1 provide the parts outside the CDR3, is KAGVTQTPRYLIKTRGQQVTLSCSPISGHRSVSWYQQTPGQGLQFLFEYFSETQRNKGNFPGRFSGRQFSNSRSEMNVSTLELGDSALYLCASSLGPSYNEQFFGPGTRLTVL.

The chain links TRBV6-5 to TRBJ1-2, with D tentatively TRBD1 (5 bases). The V gene lost 1 base and the J gene lost 4 bases, with 16 bases spanning the gap. The V gene's germline CDR1 is MNHEY and CDR2 SVGAGI. This CDR3 spans 16 amino acids. This CDR3 is CASSYFLGGTSYGYTF. CDR3 nucleotide sequence: TGTGCCAGCAGTTACTTTTTGGGGGGTACGTCCTATGGCTACACCTTC.